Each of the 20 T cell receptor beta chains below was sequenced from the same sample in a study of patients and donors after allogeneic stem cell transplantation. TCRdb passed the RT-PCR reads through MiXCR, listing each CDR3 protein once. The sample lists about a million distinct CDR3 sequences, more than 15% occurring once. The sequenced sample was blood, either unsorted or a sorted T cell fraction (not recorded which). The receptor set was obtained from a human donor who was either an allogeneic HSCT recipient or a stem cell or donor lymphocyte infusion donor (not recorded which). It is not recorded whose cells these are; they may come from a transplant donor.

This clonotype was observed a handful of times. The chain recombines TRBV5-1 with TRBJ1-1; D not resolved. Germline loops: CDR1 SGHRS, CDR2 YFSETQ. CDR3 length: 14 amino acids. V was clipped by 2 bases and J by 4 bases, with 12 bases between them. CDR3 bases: TGCGCCAGCAGCTTACCTGGGTTCGGCACTGAAGCTTTCTTT. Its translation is CASSLPGFGTEAFF.

The CDR3 DNA sequence: TGTGCCAGCAGTTACTCCCCCGTGACTGAAAAACTGTTTTTT. Translation gives CASSYSPVTEKLFF. V gene TRBV6-5 combines with J gene TRBJ1-4; D gene uncertain. The CDR3 has 14 amino acids. In germline, CDR1 is MNHEY, CDR2 SVGAGI. The V end was cut by 0 bases, the J end by 7 bases, with 9 bases between.

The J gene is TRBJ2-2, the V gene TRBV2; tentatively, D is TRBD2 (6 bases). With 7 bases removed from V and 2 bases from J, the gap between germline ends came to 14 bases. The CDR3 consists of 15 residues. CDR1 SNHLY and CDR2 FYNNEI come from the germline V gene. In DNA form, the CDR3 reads TGTGCCAGCACTCCCGAGCGGGTTAACACCGGGGAGCTGTTTTTT. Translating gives CASTPERVNTGELFF.

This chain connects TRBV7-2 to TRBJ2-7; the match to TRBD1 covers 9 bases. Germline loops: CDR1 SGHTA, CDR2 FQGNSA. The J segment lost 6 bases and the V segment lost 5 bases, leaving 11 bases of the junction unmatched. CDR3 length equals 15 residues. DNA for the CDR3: TGTGCCAGCAGCCCCTATCGGGACAGGGTCCCCGAGCAGTACTTC. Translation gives CASSPYRDRVPEQYF.

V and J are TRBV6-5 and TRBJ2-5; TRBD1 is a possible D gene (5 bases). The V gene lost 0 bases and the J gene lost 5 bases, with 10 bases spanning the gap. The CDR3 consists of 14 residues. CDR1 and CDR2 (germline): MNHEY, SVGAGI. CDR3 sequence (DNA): TGTGCCAGCAGTTACTCTTCAGGGTGGGAGACCCAGTACTTC. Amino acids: CASSYSSGWETQYF.

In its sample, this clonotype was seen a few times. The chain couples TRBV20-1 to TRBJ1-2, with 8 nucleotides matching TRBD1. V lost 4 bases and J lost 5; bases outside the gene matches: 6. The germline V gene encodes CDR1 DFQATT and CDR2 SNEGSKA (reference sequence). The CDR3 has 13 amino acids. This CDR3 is CSATGTGPYGYTF. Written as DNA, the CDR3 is TGCAGTGCTACCGGGACAGGCCCGTATGGCTACACCTTC.

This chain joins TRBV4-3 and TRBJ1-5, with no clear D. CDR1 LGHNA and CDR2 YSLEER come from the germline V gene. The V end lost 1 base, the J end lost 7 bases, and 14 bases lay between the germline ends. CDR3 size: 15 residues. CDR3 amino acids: CASSQVALGGQPQHF. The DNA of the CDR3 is TGCGCCAGCAGCCAAGTTGCTTTGGGCGGACAGCCCCAGCATTTT.

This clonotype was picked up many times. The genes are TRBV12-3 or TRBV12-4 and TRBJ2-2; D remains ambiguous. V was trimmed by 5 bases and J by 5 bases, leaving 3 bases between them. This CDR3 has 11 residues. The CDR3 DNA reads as TGTGCCAGCAGTAAAACCGGGGAGCTGTTTTTT. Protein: CASSKTGELFF.

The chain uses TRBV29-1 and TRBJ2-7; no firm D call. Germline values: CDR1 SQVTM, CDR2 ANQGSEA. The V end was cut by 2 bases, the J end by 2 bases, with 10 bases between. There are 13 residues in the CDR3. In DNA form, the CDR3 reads TGCAGCGTTGAAAGTCGGCTGACCTACGAGCAGTACTTC. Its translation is CSVESRLTYEQYF.

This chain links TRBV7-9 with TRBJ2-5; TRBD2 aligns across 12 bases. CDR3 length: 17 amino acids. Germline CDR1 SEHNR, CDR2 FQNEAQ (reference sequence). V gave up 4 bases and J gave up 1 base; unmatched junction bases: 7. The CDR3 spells CASSWLAGGPVQETQYF. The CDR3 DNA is TGTGCCAGCAGCTGGCTAGCGGGAGGGCCCGTCCAAGAGACCCAGTACTTC. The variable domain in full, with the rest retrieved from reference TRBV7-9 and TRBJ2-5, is DTGVSQNPRHKITKRGQNVTFRCDPISEHNRLYWYRQTLGQGPEFLTYFQNEAQLEKSRLLSDRFSAERPKGSFSTLEIQRTEQGDSAMYLCASSWLAGGPVQETQYFGPGTRLLVL.

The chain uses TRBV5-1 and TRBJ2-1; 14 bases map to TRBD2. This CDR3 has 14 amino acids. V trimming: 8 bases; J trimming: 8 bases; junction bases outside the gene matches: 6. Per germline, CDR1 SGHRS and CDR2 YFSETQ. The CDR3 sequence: CASRGLAGVYEQFF. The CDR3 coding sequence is TGCGCCAGTCGGGGACTAGCGGGAGTCTATGAGCAGTTCTTC.

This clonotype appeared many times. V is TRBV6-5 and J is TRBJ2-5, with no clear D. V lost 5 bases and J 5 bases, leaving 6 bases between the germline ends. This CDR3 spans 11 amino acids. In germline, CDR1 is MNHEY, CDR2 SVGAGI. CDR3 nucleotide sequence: TGTGCCAGCAGTACTGGGGAGACCCAGTACTTC. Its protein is CASSTGETQYF.

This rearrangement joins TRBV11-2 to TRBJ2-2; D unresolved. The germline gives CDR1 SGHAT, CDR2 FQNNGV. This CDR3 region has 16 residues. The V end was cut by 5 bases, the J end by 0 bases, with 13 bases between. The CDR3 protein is CASSPLKGPNTGELFF. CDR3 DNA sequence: TGTGCCAGCAGCCCCCTAAAGGGCCCGAACACCGGGGAGCTGTTTTTT.

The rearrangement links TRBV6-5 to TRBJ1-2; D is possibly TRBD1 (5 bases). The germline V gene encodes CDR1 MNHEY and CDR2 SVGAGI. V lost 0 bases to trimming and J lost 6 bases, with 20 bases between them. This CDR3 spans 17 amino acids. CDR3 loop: CASSYSRSMTVEDGYTF. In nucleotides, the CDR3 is TGTGCCAGCAGTTACTCGAGATCTATGACAGTTGAAGATGGCTACACCTTC.

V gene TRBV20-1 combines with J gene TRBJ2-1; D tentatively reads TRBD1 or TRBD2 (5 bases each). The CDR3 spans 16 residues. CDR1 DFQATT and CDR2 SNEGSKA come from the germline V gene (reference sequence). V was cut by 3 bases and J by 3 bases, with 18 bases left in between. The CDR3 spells CSASGYPGRLYNEQFF. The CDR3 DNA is TGCAGTGCTAGCGGATACCCGGGACGGCTCTACAATGAGCAGTTCTTC.

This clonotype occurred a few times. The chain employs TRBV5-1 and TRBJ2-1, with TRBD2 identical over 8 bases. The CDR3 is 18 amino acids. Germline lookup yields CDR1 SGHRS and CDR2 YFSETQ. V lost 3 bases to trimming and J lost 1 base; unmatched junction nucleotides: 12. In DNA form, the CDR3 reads TGCGCCAGCAGCTCCAACACTAGCGGAAGCAGATCCTACAATGAGCAGTTCTTC. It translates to CASSSNTSGSRSYNEQFF.

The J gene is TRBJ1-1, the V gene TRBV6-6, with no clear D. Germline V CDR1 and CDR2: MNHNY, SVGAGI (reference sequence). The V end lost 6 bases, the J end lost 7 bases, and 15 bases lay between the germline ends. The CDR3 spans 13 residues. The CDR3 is CASRDDSVYEAFF. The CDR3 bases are TGTGCCAGCAGGGACGATTCCGTCTATGAAGCTTTCTTT.

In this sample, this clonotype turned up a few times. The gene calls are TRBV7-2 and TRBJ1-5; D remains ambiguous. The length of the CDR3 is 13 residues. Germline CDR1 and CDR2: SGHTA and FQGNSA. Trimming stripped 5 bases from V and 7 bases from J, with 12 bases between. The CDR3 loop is CASSRIRGQPQHF. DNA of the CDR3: TGTGCCAGCAGCCGGATAAGAGGCCAGCCCCAGCATTTT.

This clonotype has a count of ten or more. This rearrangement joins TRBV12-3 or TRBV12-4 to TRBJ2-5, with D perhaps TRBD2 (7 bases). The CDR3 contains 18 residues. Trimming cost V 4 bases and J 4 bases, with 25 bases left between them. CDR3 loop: CASSSSRGGPSGGETQYF. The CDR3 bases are TGTGCCAGCAGTTCCAGTAGGGGGGGACCTAGCGGAGGAGAGACCCAGTACTTC.

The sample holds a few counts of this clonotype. CDR3 in amino acids: CASSSSGGSSYNEQFF. The CDR3 nucleotides read TGTGCCAGCAGCTCTAGCGGGGGGAGCTCCTACAATGAGCAGTTCTTC. The chain combines TRBV14 with TRBJ2-1; 11 nucleotides agree with TRBD2. J gave up 0 bases and V 5 bases, and 3 bases lay outside the gene matches. Germline V CDR1 and CDR2: SGHDN, FVKESK. CDR3 length equals 16 residues.